The 3 T cell receptor beta chains below were found in one sample sequenced in a study of T cell repertoires in cytomegalovirus infection. TCRdb used MiXCR to reprocess the reads, holding one entry per CDR3 protein. Altogether about 230,000 distinct CDR3 sequences are present, roughly 22% being singletons, with the ten largest covering about 20%. The sequenced material came from CD8+ T cells from PBMCs. These receptors were obtained from a human donor in good health (CMV status not recorded). Some clones in this sample may be carry-over from other donors' samples.

This chain joins TRBV13 and TRBJ1-2; D remains ambiguous. The CDR3 length is 15 residues. Trimming left V 0 bases short and J 8 bases short, with 16 bases between. The germline gives CDR1 PRHDT, CDR2 FYEKMQ (reference sequence). As DNA, the CDR3 is TGTGCCAGCAGCTTAGGAGACCGCCGTTCTTTCGGCTACACCTTC. Its translation: CASSLGDRRSFGYTF.

The V call is TRBV4-1, the J call TRBJ2-1; TRBD2 might be the D (5 bases). Trimming removed 1 base from V and 3 bases from J, with 10 bases in between. The germline V gene encodes CDR1 MGHRA and CDR2 YSYEKL. This CDR3 is built from 15 residues. The CDR3 DNA is TGCGCCAGCAGCCAAGCCCTAGCAGACTACAATGAGCAGTTCTTC. Translation gives CASSQALADYNEQFF.

This clonotype was recorded a few times. The chain combines TRBV7-9 with TRBJ1-1; the D gene is possibly TRBD1 (5 bases). Germline V CDR1 and CDR2: SEHNR, FQNEAQ (reference sequence). V lost 4 bases and J lost 7, with 19 bases in between. The CDR3 extends over 15 amino acids. CDR3 in DNA: TGTGCCAGCAGCTCCCAGGGAACACCCGGGATTGAAGCTTTCTTT. It specifies CASSSQGTPGIEAFF.